This TCR beta chain was identified during a study of blood T cell repertoires in COVID-19. CDR3 length: 16 residues. Germline-derived CDR1 and CDR2 are MNHNY and SVGAGI (reference sequence). The J segment lost 1 base and the V segment lost 8 bases, leaving 12 bases of the junction unmatched. TCRdb keeps only in-frame clones here, not all; method: immunoSEQ multiplex PCR. The sample has more than 200,000 clones, about nine tenths seen once. The sequencing sample was made of peripheral blood. This clonotype was obtained from a man aged 80 or over with acute or convalescent COVID-19. The rearrangement uses TRBV6-6 and TRBJ2-7; 9 bases agree with TRBD1. In DNA, the CDR3 is TGTGCCAGCCGCCGCTACGGACAGGGGTTATCCTACGAGCAGTACGTC. Protein: CASRRYGQGLSYEQYV.